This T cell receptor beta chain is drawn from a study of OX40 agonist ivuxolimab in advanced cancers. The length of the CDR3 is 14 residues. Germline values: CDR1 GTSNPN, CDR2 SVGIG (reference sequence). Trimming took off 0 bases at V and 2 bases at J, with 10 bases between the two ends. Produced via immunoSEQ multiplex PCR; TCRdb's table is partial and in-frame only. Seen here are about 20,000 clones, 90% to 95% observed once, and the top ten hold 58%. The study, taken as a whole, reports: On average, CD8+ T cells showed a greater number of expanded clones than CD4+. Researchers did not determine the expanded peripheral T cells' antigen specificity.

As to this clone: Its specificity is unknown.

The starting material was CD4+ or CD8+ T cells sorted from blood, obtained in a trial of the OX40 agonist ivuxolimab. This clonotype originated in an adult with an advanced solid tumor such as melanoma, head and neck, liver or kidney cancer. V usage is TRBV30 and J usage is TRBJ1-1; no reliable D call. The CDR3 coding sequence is TGTGCCTGGAGTGTGGGGTTTTCTAACACTGAAGCTTTCTTT. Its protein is CAWSVGFSNTEAFF.